Each of the 14 T cell receptor beta chains below was sequenced from the same sample in a study of blood T cells in healthy people across ages. A J-beta primer mix and a sample-barcoded 5' primer were used in a second PCR of about 7 to 12 cycles. TCRdb analysed the 5' RACE reads with MiXCR anew, one entry per CDR3 protein. This table has more than 1,400,000 distinct CDR3 sequences, 35% to 45% appearing once. The sample taken for sequencing was blood. The receptors originated from a woman aged 18-29 years in good health.

This clonotype was recorded a few times. The chain links TRBV6-1 to TRBJ2-7; D uncertain. V was cut by 3 bases and J by 2 bases, with 11 bases left in between. This CDR3 has 14 residues. From germline, CDR1 is MNHNS and CDR2 SASEGT. CDR3 protein: CASSDGQAPYEQYF. The CDR3 DNA reads TGTGCCAGCAGTGACGGGCAGGCGCCCTACGAGCAGTACTTC.

This clonotype turned up a few times. The chain links TRBV7-6 to TRBJ1-6, with D possibly being TRBD1 (5 bases). Trimming pared 6 bases from V and 8 bases from J, leaving 20 bases between. Per germline, CDR1 SGHVS and CDR2 FNYEAQ. This CDR3 is built from 16 residues. CDR3: CASREGFRGPHSPLHF. CDR3 nucleotide sequence: TGTGCCAGCAGAGAGGGGTTCCGGGGCCCTCATTCACCCCTCCACTTT.

The chain employs TRBV28 and TRBJ2-7, with 13 bases fitting TRBD2. Germline V CDR1 and CDR2: MDHEN, SYDVKM. Unmatched junction bases numbered 4, after V lost 5 bases and J lost 0 bases. This CDR3 comprises 16 residues. The CDR3 spells CASSAGLAGDSYEQYF. Here the CDR3 DNA reads TGTGCCAGCAGTGCCGGACTAGCGGGGGACTCCTACGAGCAGTACTTC. Full variable domain (outside the CDR3, taken from reference TRBV28 and TRBJ2-7): DVKVTQSSRYLVKRTGEKVFLECVQDMDHENMFWYRQDPGLGLRLIYFSYDVKMKEKGDIPEGYSVSREKKERFSLILESASTNQTSMYLCASSAGLAGDSYEQYFGPGTRLTVT.

This clonotype was seen a handful of times. This CDR3 is CASSLVASGGTDTQYF. In nucleotides, the CDR3 is TGTGCCAGCAGTTTAGTTGCTAGCGGGGGCACAGATACGCAGTATTTT. The J gene is TRBJ2-3, the V gene TRBV27; the match to TRBD2 covers 9 bases. In germline, CDR1 is MNHEY, CDR2 SMNVEV (reference sequence). CDR3 length: 16 residues. J was trimmed by 1 base and V by 2 bases; bases with no gene match: 4.

V is TRBV27 and J is TRBJ1-2; 9 bases align to TRBD1. CDR1 and CDR2 (germline): MNHEY, SMNVEV (reference sequence). The CDR3 has 18 residues. The V gene end was trimmed by 2 bases and the J gene end by 0 bases; junction bases not matched to a gene: 10. The CDR3 sequence: CASSLPRDRENPNYGYTF. The CDR3 nucleotides read TGTGCCAGCAGTTTACCCCGGGACAGGGAGAACCCTAACTATGGCTACACCTTC.

The rearrangement uses TRBV5-6 and TRBJ1-1, with D perhaps TRBD1 (5 bases). The CDR3 is made up of 16 amino acids. Germline V gene data show CDR1 as SGHDT and CDR2 as YYEEEE. V was cut by 0 bases and J by 4 bases, with 16 bases left in between. The CDR3, as DNA: TGTGCCAGCAGCTTGGACGTCCAGGGAGGGGTCACTGAAGCTTTCTTT. It encodes CASSLDVQGGVTEAFF.

CDR3 sequence reads: CASTLLRLTGELFF. CDR3 nucleotides: TGTGCCAGCACCCTTCTCAGGTTGACCGGGGAGCTGTTTTTT. The chain links TRBV6-2 or TRBV6-3 to TRBJ2-2; D unclear. Germline CDR1 and CDR2: MNHEY and SVGEGT. The CDR3 is made up of 14 amino acids. Trimming took 7 bases from V and 5 from J, leaving 14 bases between them.

The chain carries TRBV15 and TRBJ1-2; the D gene is possibly TRBD1 (5 bases). The germline V and J ends were trimmed by 2 bases and 8 bases, with 9 bases remaining between them. CDR3 length: 12 amino acids. Per germline, CDR1 LNHNV and CDR2 YYDKDF (reference sequence). The CDR3 region is CATSRPGGGYTF. The CDR3 DNA is TGTGCCACCAGCAGACCGGGGGGAGGCTACACCTTC.

The rearrangement links TRBV2 to TRBJ1-1; D uncertain. The V gene lost 5 bases and the J gene lost 8 bases, with 9 bases spanning the gap. The CDR3 is 11 residues long. Germline lookup yields CDR1 SNHLY and CDR2 FYNNEI. The CDR3 DNA is TGTGCCAGCAGTTCCCCTAGGGAAGCTTTCTTT. Its protein product is CASSSPREAFF.

This clonotype was seen a few times. The chain is built from TRBV12-3 or TRBV12-4 and TRBJ1-2; 11 bases fit TRBD1. The CDR3 is 14 residues long. The junction had 8 bases not matched to a gene; V was cut back by 6 bases and J by 8 bases. The CDR3: CASRKGQGEKGYTF. DNA for the CDR3: TGTGCCAGCAGAAAGGGACAGGGGGAGAAGGGCTACACCTTC.

The V gene is TRBV4-1, the J gene TRBJ2-7; D unresolved. Germline-derived CDR1 and CDR2 are MGHRA and YSYEKL. With 7 bases removed from V and 0 bases from J, the gap between germline ends came to 10 bases. The CDR3 has 13 amino acids. The DNA of the CDR3 is TGCGCCAGCACTTCCGTTAACTCCTACGAGCAGTACTTC. Encoded protein: CASTSVNSYEQYF.

The chain couples TRBV29-1 to TRBJ2-1; unclear D gene. Germline lookup yields CDR1 SQVTM and CDR2 ANQGSEA. The V gene lost 4 bases and the J gene lost 2 bases, with 9 bases spanning the gap. The CDR3 runs to 13 residues. CDR3 sequence: CSVALTTYNEQFF. The CDR3 nucleotides are TGCAGCGTTGCACTCACCACCTACAATGAGCAGTTCTTC.

The chain has TRBV29-1 and TRBJ2-4; 7 bases line up with TRBD1. The DNA end lines up better with TRBJ2-7; the J call may be wrong. Per germline, CDR1 SQVTM and CDR2 ANQGSEA. This CDR3 spans 13 amino acids. CDR3 loop: CSVGSDRPIEQYF. In DNA, the CDR3 is TGCAGCGTGGGTTCGGACAGGCCCATCGAGCAGTACTTC.

This clonotype has just a few counts. The chain is built from TRBV7-7 and TRBJ1-4; D not certain. The CDR3 length is 15 residues. The V gene's germline CDR1 is SSHAT and CDR2 FNYEAQ (reference sequence). The ends were cut back, 1 base at V and 0 bases at J, with 6 bases in the middle. The DNA of the CDR3 is TGTGCCAGCAGCTTAGGTGTAACAACTAATGAAAAACTGTTTTTT. Residues: CASSLGVTTNEKLFF. The full variable domain, its missing parts supplied by reference TRBV7-7 and TRBJ1-4, is GAGVSQSPRYKVTKRGQDVTLRCDPISSHATLYWYQQALGQGPEFLTYFNYEAQPDKSGLPSDRFSAERPEGSISTLTIQRTEQRDSAMYRCASSLGVTTNEKLFFGSGTQLSVL.